The next 11 T cell receptor beta chains were all read from a single sample in a study of shared clonotypes between healthy human individuals. The assay was immunoSEQ multiplex PCR, and TCRdb's table has in-frame clones only and misses some. The data hold about 1 million clones, with under 80% observed a single time. Sequencing was performed on memory CD4+ T cells sorted from blood. Described subset: CD45RA-negative fraction. These receptors were taken from a man between 18 and 35 years old in good health.

This chain connects TRBV2 to TRBJ2-7; TRBD1 aligns across 7 bases. After removal of 7 bases from V and 2 bases from J, the junction contained 8 bases not matched to a gene. Germline values: CDR1 SNHLY, CDR2 FYNNEI. The CDR3 is 14 amino acids. The CDR3 loop is CASTQGQGAYEQYF. DNA of the CDR3: TGTGCCAGCACCCAAGGTCAGGGGGCCTACGAGCAGTACTTC.

The V and J genes are TRBV2 and TRBJ1-2, with D uncertain. The germline V and J ends were trimmed by 6 bases and 6 bases, with 26 bases remaining between them. CDR1 is SNHLY and CDR2 is FYNNEI in the germline V gene. The CDR3 consists of 17 residues. The CDR3 spells CASRDSPNLGQAHGYTF. The CDR3 DNA is TGTGCCAGCAGGGATTCCCCGAATCTTGGGCAGGCTCATGGCTACACCTTC.

The CDR3 DNA reads TGTGCCAGCAGCGTAAATAGACCCGGGACCCAAGAGACCCAGTACTTC. Amino acids: CASSVNRPGTQETQYF. J is TRBJ2-5 and V is TRBV9; D may match TRBD1 or TRBD2 (5 bases each). Germline values: CDR1 SGDLS, CDR2 YYNGEE. The CDR3 consists of 16 residues. The V and J ends lost 1 base and 1 base respectively, with 14 bases between them.

This rearrangement joins TRBV6-5 to TRBJ2-1; 11 bases line up with TRBD2. CDR3 length: 14 amino acids. Germline V CDR1 and CDR2: MNHEY, SVGAGI. The ends lost 6 bases at V and 5 bases at J; junction bases unmatched: 3. CDR3 in DNA: TGTGCCAGCAGGAGACTAGCGGGAAACAATGAGCAGTTCTTC. It is translated as CASRRLAGNNEQFF.

CDR3 loop: CASMVGPRGTYEQYF. Written as DNA, the CDR3 is TGTGCCAGCATGGTCGGGCCCCGAGGGACCTACGAGCAGTACTTC. This chain links TRBV6-5 with TRBJ2-7; possibly TRBD2 for D (5 bases). Germline lookup yields CDR1 MNHEY and CDR2 SVGAGI. The CDR3 totals 15 residues. Trimming took off 7 bases at V and 2 bases at J, with 18 bases between the two ends.

The chain recombines TRBV13 with TRBJ2-7; no firm D call. Trimming cost V 4 bases and J 6 bases, with 7 bases left between them. Germline V gene lookup returns CDR1 PRHDT and CDR2 FYEKMQ (reference sequence). The CDR3 extends over 11 amino acids. The DNA of the CDR3 is TGTGCCAGCAGCTCCACCGGCGAGCAGTACTTC. Translated, it gives CASSSTGEQYF.

The J gene is TRBJ1-6, the V gene TRBV5-8; 9 nucleotides align to TRBD1. This CDR3 has 15 amino acids. Germline-derived CDR1 and CDR2 are SGHTS and YDEGEE. J gave up 7 bases and V 4 bases, and 6 bases lay outside the gene matches. CDR3 region: CASSVGGQGNSPLHF. CDR3 nucleotide sequence: TGTGCCAGCAGCGTCGGGGGACAGGGAAATTCACCCCTCCACTTT.

This clone was observed many times. The rearrangement uses TRBV14 and TRBJ2-4; 10 bases fit TRBD2. J was trimmed by 8 bases and V by 1 base; bases with no gene match: 8. The CDR3 runs to 16 residues. CDR1 is SGHDN and CDR2 is FVKESK in the germline V gene. The CDR3 protein is CASSQAQREGRYIQYF. In nucleotides, the CDR3 is TGTGCCAGCAGCCAAGCGCAGCGGGAGGGCCGGTACATTCAGTACTTC.

This chain connects TRBV29-1 to TRBJ2-2, with D tentatively TRBD2 (6 bases). This CDR3 comprises 13 residues. The V gene lost 6 bases and the J gene lost 4 bases, with 12 bases spanning the gap. Germline V gene sequence: CDR1 SQVTM, CDR2 ANQGSEA. The CDR3 is CSVGGVGTGELFF. CDR3 bases: TGCAGCGTCGGGGGAGTAGGCACCGGGGAGCTGTTTTTT.

The chain links TRBV6-1 to TRBJ2-7; 7 positions match TRBD1. The germline V gene encodes CDR1 MNHNS and CDR2 SASEGT. After removal of 7 bases from V and 3 bases from J, the junction contained 3 bases not matched to a gene. The CDR3 is made up of 12 amino acids. CDR3 DNA: TGTGCCAGCACACGGACAGGCTACGAGCAGTACTTC. It translates to CASTRTGYEQYF.

This clone was observed a few times. The V and J genes are TRBV2 and TRBJ1-5, with no clear D. The CDR3 consists of 15 residues. Germline lookup yields CDR1 SNHLY and CDR2 FYNNEI. V was clipped by 1 base and J by 1 base, with 8 bases between them. CDR3 nucleotides: TGTGCCAGCAGTGAAGGACCGAAAAGCAATCAGCCCCAGCATTTT. Translated: CASSEGPKSNQPQHF.